This T cell receptor beta chain stems from a study of cytomegalovirus exposure and HLA in healthy donors. Whole-study findings and limits: Investigators reported 150 to 200 TCR beta chains as tied to cytomegalovirus. Later analysis indicated greater clonal expansion among HLA-associated TCR beta chains than among equally common other chains.

With 60 Vbeta and 13 Jbeta primers, the PCR was carried out. Sequencing used immunoSEQ multiplex PCR; TCRdb keeps in-frame clones, though not all of them. This sample has about 170,000 clones, with around 62% found just once. The CDR3 contains 12 residues. The germline V gene encodes CDR1 MDHEN and CDR2 SYDVKM. V lost 6 bases to trimming and J lost 8 bases; unmatched junction nucleotides: 6. Regarding this clone: The antigen is not known.

This chain uses TRBV28 with TRBJ1-2; 7 bases map to TRBD1. Sequencing was performed on PBMCs. This TCR derives from a man aged 35 to 55 in good health and CMV-seronegative. CDR3 residues: CASRTGLVGYTF. The DNA of the CDR3 is TGTGCCAGCAGGACAGGGTTGGTAGGCTACACCTTC.